The clone carrying this T cell receptor (beta chain) was counted once. This table comes from immunoSEQ multiplex PCR, and its TCRdb copy is limited to in-frame clones, with some not included. The sample includes about 66,000 clones, approximately 90% seen only once; the top ten take roughly 8.2%. Patients were excluded for autoimmune disease history or systemic immunosuppression. This entry is derived from a study of OX40 agonist ivuxolimab in advanced cancers. V was clipped by 2 bases and J by 4 bases; unmatched bases: 7. The length of the CDR3 is 16 residues. Per germline, CDR1 MDHEN and CDR2 SYDVKM.

The source was CD4+ or CD8+ T cells sorted from blood, collected in a trial of the OX40 agonist ivuxolimab. The chain couples TRBV28 to TRBJ1-2, with 10 bases aligning to TRBD1. The clonotype was recovered from an adult with an advanced solid tumor such as melanoma, head and neck, liver or kidney cancer. This chain's CDR3 is CASSLGTGVWGYGYTF. CDR3 sequence (DNA): TGTGCCAGCAGTTTAGGGACAGGGGTTTGGGGCTATGGCTACACCTTC.